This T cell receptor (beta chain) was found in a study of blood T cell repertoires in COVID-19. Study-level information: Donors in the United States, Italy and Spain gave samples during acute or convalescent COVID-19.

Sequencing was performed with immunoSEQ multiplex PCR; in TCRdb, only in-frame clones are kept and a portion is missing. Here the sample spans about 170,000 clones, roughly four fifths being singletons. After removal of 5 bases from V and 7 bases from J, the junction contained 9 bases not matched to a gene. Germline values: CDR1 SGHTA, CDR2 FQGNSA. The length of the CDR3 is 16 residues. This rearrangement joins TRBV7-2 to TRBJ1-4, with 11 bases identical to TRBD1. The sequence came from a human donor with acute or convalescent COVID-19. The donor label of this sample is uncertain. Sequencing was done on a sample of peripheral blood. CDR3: CASSLQVGTGGEKLFF. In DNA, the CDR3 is TGTGCCAGCAGCCTACAAGTCGGGACAGGGGGTGAAAAACTGTTTTTT.